Shown below are 6 T cell receptor beta chains from a single sample sequenced in a study of blood T cells in healthy people across ages. A second PCR of 7 to 11 cycles used a sample-barcoded 5' primer and a J-beta primer mix. TCRdb used MiXCR to reprocess the 5' RACE reads, holding one entry per CDR3 protein. The sample consists of more than 1.4 million distinct CDR3 sequences, about 43% of them appearing once. Sample: blood. These receptors were obtained from a woman aged 18-29 years in good health.

As concerns this clonotype: A read error may account for a junction end that differs from germline. The chain joins TRBV3-1 to TRBJ1-1, with a weak D call TRBD1 (6 bases). Germline V gives CDR1 LGHDT, CDR2 YNNKEL (reference sequence). The CDR3 contains 14 residues. The CDR3 nucleotides read TGTGCCTGCAGCCAAGTCAGGGGAGGCACTGAAGCTTTCTTT. It specifies CACSQVRGGTEAFF.

The chain uses TRBV20-1 and TRBJ2-1, with 10 nucleotides matching TRBD2. CDR3 length: 17 residues. Germline values: CDR1 DFQATT, CDR2 SNEGSKA (reference sequence). Trimming cost V 0 bases and J 6 bases; bases outside gene matches: 11. For the CDR3, the DNA is TGCAGTGCTAGAGATTCTAGCGGGAGTGGTAGGGGCAATGAGCAGTTCTTC. This translates into CSARDSSGSGRGNEQFF.

The J gene is TRBJ2-7, the V gene TRBV29-1; D is possibly TRBD1 (5 bases). Germline V lookup: CDR1 SQVTM, CDR2 ANQGSEA. V lost 4 bases and J lost 2, with 12 bases in between. The CDR3 sequence is 13 residues long. This chain's CDR3 is CSVARERTYEQYF. The CDR3 DNA reads TGCAGCGTTGCCAGGGAAAGAACCTACGAGCAGTACTTC.

The chain carries TRBV11-2 and TRBJ2-2; 8 nucleotides align to TRBD1. There are 16 residues in the CDR3. The germline V gene has CDR1 SGHAT and CDR2 FQNNGV. V was clipped by 2 bases and J by 5 bases; unmatched bases: 7. The CDR3 region is CASSLKSGGWTGELFF. The CDR3 nucleotides read TGTGCCAGCAGCTTAAAATCAGGGGGCTGGACCGGGGAGCTGTTTTTT.

The rearrangement joins TRBV6-5 to TRBJ1-4, with D perhaps matching TRBD1 (6 bases). Trimming pared 6 bases from V and 7 bases from J, leaving 9 bases between. CDR3 length: 12 amino acids. The germline V gene has CDR1 MNHEY and CDR2 SVGAGI. The CDR3 coding sequence is TGTGCCAGCAGACAGGGATTTGAAAAACTGTTTTTT. Translating it yields CASRQGFEKLFF.

V is TRBV12-3 or TRBV12-4 and J is TRBJ2-3; D remains unclear. The CDR3 has 16 amino acids. Trimming took 5 bases from V and 2 from J, leaving 17 bases between them. Written as DNA, the CDR3 is TGTGCCAGCAGTCCCCGGCGCGGAGACCCCACAGATACGCAGTATTTT. This codes for CASSPRRGDPTDTQYF.